Presented here are 28 T cell receptor beta chains from one specimen sequenced in a study of blood T cell repertoires in COVID-19 (dated by TCRdb to about 2020). The library was obtained by the immunoSEQ multiplex PCR assay. TCRdb's version of the immuneACCESS table is confined to in-frame rearrangements and falls short of the full clone set. An unresolved V gene accounts for under half of the shortfall where checked; the remainder is of unknown origin. In this sample the table shows approximately 170,000 clones, 88% of which occur a single time. The biggest ten clones account for more than 8.5% of the sample. Sequenced input: PBMCs or T cells enriched from blood (not recorded which). The receptors were gathered from a woman between 18 and 30 years old who had recovered from COVID-19.

The V call is TRBV4-1, the J call TRBJ1-1; weak D call: TRBD1 (6 bases). V lost 1 base, J lost 1 base, and 13 bases lay in between. The CDR3 is 16 amino acids. CDR1 and CDR2 (germline): MGHRA, YSYEKL. The CDR3 DNA sequence: TGCGCCAGCAGCCAAGCATTAGGGGGGGCGAACACTGAAGCTTTCTTT. Protein product: CASSQALGGANTEAFF.

The genes are TRBV6-5 and TRBJ2-3; no reliable D call. Germline V gene lookup returns CDR1 MNHEY and CDR2 SVGAGI. The CDR3 is made up of 11 amino acids. The germline V and J ends were trimmed by 6 bases and 6 bases, with 7 bases remaining between them. CDR3 in DNA: TGTGCCAGCAGATCCCGGGATACGCAGTATTTT. Protein product: CASRSRDTQYF.

This sequence joins TRBV29-1 and TRBJ2-4, with D possibly matching TRBD2 (6 bases). Germline V gene lookup returns CDR1 SQVTM and CDR2 ANQGSEA. The CDR3 contains 14 residues. V lost 4 bases, J lost 6 bases, and 16 bases lay in between. CDR3 region: CSVAPPGVVNIQYF. DNA of the CDR3: TGCAGCGTTGCCCCACCGGGAGTAGTAAACATTCAGTACTTC.

This sequence joins TRBV29-1 and TRBJ1-2; D gene ambiguous. V was pared by 7 bases and J by 2 bases, with 8 bases between. CDR3 length: 11 amino acids. Per germline, CDR1 SQVTM and CDR2 ANQGSEA. CDR3 residues: CSDDTNYGYTF. DNA of the CDR3: TGCAGCGACGACACGAACTATGGCTACACCTTC.

The chain joins TRBV2 to TRBJ2-2; 12 nucleotides agree with TRBD2. This CDR3 has 15 amino acids. CDR1 and CDR2 (germline): SNHLY, FYNNEI. The V gene end was trimmed by 7 bases and the J gene end by 5 bases; junction bases not matched to a gene: 5. In DNA, the CDR3 is TGTGCCAGCACCAAGACTAGCGGGAGTACCGGGGAGCTGTTTTTT. Protein: CASTKTSGSTGELFF. The full variable domain, completed using reference TRBV2 and TRBJ2-2, is EPEVTQTPSHQVTQMGQEVILRCVPISNHLYFYWYRQILGQKVEFLVSFYNNEISEKSEIFDDQFSVERPDGSNFTLKIRSTKLEDSAMYFCASTKTSGSTGELFFGEGSRLTVL.

This chain uses TRBV7-3 with TRBJ1-2; D gene uncertain. The germline CDR1 and CDR2 sequences are SGHTA and FQGTGA. Trimming shortened V by 5 bases and J by 0 bases, and 7 bases separated the two germline ends. CDR3 length equals 13 residues. The CDR3 loop reads CASSEQANYGYTF. CDR3 coding DNA: TGTGCCAGCAGCGAACAAGCTAACTATGGCTACACCTTC.

With respect to this clone: The same CDR3 arises from other DNA sequences in this sample as well. This rearrangement joins TRBV4-1 to TRBJ2-7; 11 bases align to TRBD2. Germline trimming cut 4 bases from V and 2 bases from J; bases unmatched to any gene: 4. The length of the CDR3 is 15 residues. Per the germline V gene, CDR1 is MGHRA and CDR2 is YSYEKL. The CDR3: CASSPLAGGPYEQYF. The CDR3 nucleotides are TGCGCCAGCAGCCCCTTAGCGGGGGGGCCCTACGAGCAGTACTTC.

The V call is TRBV11-1, the J call TRBJ2-1; TRBD2 matches 7 bases. V shed 5 bases, J shed 7 bases, and the junction held 8 bases outside the gene matches. This CDR3 is built from 14 residues. Germline assignment: CDR1 SGHAT and CDR2 FQDESV (reference sequence). CDR3 in DNA: TGTGCCAGCAGCCCGAGGACCGGGGGGAATGAGCAGTTCTTC. It codes for CASSPRTGGNEQFF.

CDR3 nucleotides: TGTGCCAGCTCACCACCCCGGGGCGAGCAGTACTTC. Translating gives CASSPPRGEQYF. This chain links TRBV18 with TRBJ2-7, with D possibly TRBD2 on 5 matching bases. The germline V and J ends were trimmed by 0 bases and 6 bases, with 6 bases remaining between them. Germline-derived CDR1 and CDR2 are KGHSH and LQKENI. The CDR3 runs to 12 residues.

This clone was counted once. The chain recombines TRBV10-1 with TRBJ1-1; 10 bases line up with TRBD1. The CDR3 has 14 amino acids. The ends lost 6 bases at V and 6 bases at J; junction bases unmatched: 7. Germline V gene data show CDR1 as WNHNN and CDR2 as SYGVQD (reference sequence). The CDR3 loop reads CASSRDRGGAEAFF. Written as DNA, the CDR3 is TGCGCCAGCAGCCGGGACAGGGGTGGCGCTGAAGCTTTCTTT.

In DNA, the CDR3 is TGCGCCAGCAGCCAAGAGTATAGGACAGAAAATTCACCCCTCCACTTT. As protein: CASSQEYRTENSPLHF. This chain connects TRBV4-3 to TRBJ1-6; possible D gene TRBD1, 6 bases. The CDR3 sequence is 16 residues long. V was shortened by 0 bases and J by 7 bases, with 13 bases between the two germline ends. Germline lookup yields CDR1 LGHNA and CDR2 YSLEER.

The gene calls are TRBV19 and TRBJ2-7; D is perhaps TRBD1 (5 bases). Germline-derived CDR1 and CDR2 are LNHDA and SQIVND (reference sequence). The V end lost 3 bases, the J end lost 5 bases, and 11 bases lay between the germline ends. CDR3 length equals 13 residues. CDR3 DNA: TGTGCCAGTAGTATGGGCCCCAGGGACGAGCAGTACTTC. Protein product: CASSMGPRDEQYF.

In this sample, this clone turned up once. The genes are TRBV11-2 and TRBJ2-1; D remains ambiguous. The CDR3 is 13 amino acids. The germline V gene has CDR1 SGHAT and CDR2 FQNNGV. Trimming left V 5 bases short and J 3 bases short, with 8 bases between. Here the CDR3 reads CASSHQNYNEQFF. In DNA form, the CDR3 reads TGTGCCAGCAGCCACCAGAACTACAATGAGCAGTTCTTC. Based on the CDR3 plus reference TRBV11-2 and TRBJ2-1, the full variable domain is EAGVAQSPRYKIIEKRQSVAFWCNPISGHATLYWYQQILGQGPKLLIQFQNNGVVDDSQLPKDRFSAERLKGVDSTLKIQPAKLEDSAVYLCASSHQNYNEQFFGPGTRLTVL.

The CDR3 protein is CASSLAAYWSGRDLNEQFF. The CDR3 DNA reads TGTGCCAGCAGCTTAGCCGCTTATTGGAGCGGGAGGGACTTGAATGAGCAGTTCTTC. The genes are TRBV7-6 and TRBJ2-1, with 10 bases lining up with TRBD2. V was pared by 0 bases and J by 7 bases, with 15 bases of the junction left unmatched. There are 19 residues in the CDR3. Germline values: CDR1 SGHVS, CDR2 FNYEAQ.

The V gene is TRBV12-3 or TRBV12-4, the J gene TRBJ2-1, with 7 positions matching TRBD2. Trimming removed 6 bases from V and 4 bases from J; junction bases left unmatched: 3. The CDR3 sequence is 13 residues long. The CDR3 DNA reads TGTGCCAGCAGGCCTAGCGGATACAATGAGCAGTTCTTC. Translating gives CASRPSGYNEQFF.

This chain uses TRBV28 with TRBJ2-7; possibly TRBD1 for D (5 bases). Per the germline V gene, CDR1 is MDHEN and CDR2 is SYDVKM. The CDR3 consists of 15 residues. Trimming stripped 2 bases from V and 5 bases from J, with 16 bases between. Here the CDR3 DNA reads TGTGCCAGCAGTTTACGTCCCAGGGATTCCCACGAGCAGTACTTC. Amino acids: CASSLRPRDSHEQYF.

This clone showed up many times. This sequence joins TRBV11-2 and TRBJ2-7, with a possible D match to TRBD2 (6 bases). CDR1 is SGHAT, CDR2 FQNNGV, per germline. CDR3 size: 15 residues. V was clipped by 7 bases and J by 2 bases, with 18 bases between them. The CDR3 spells CASTAGGSLTYEQYF. The CDR3 DNA follows: TGTGCCAGCACCGCCGGGGGTAGCCTTACCTACGAGCAGTACTTC.

This chain uses TRBV29-1 with TRBJ2-1, with 7 bases that match TRBD2. Germline CDR1 and CDR2: SQVTM and ANQGSEA. CDR3 length equals 12 residues. V shed 4 bases and J 8 bases; nucleotides not matched to a gene: 5. Here the CDR3 reads CSVASRGDEQFF. CDR3 DNA: TGCAGCGTTGCCTCCCGGGGGGATGAGCAGTTCTTC.

This chain connects TRBV20-1 to TRBJ2-3; TRBD2 aligns across 9 bases. V was pared by 3 bases and J by 2 bases, with 6 bases of the junction left unmatched. The length of the CDR3 is 15 residues. Germline loops: CDR1 DFQATT, CDR2 SNEGSKA (reference sequence). As DNA, the CDR3 is TGCAGTGCTAGTAAGCTAGCGGGGAACACAGATACGCAGTATTTT. It specifies CSASKLAGNTDTQYF.

V is TRBV7-2 and J is TRBJ2-1; 7 bases line up with TRBD1. The CDR3 has 15 residues. J was trimmed by 8 bases and V by 4 bases; bases with no gene match: 11. Germline V gene sequence: CDR1 SGHTA, CDR2 FQGNSA. CDR3 DNA: TGTGCCAGCAGCTCGGAACAGGGGTTTATAGATGAGCAGTTCTTC. It codes for CASSSEQGFIDEQFF.

The chain recombines TRBV6-5 with TRBJ2-3, with unresolved D. The germline V gene encodes CDR1 MNHEY and CDR2 SVGAGI. The germline V and J ends were trimmed by 5 bases and 4 bases, with 7 bases remaining between them. This CDR3 region has 12 residues. Written as DNA, the CDR3 is TGTGCCAGCAGTAGCCCCCCAGATACGCAGTATTTT. This sequence encodes CASSSPPDTQYF.

This chain connects TRBV5-4 to TRBJ2-3; 8 bases fit TRBD2. This CDR3 spans 17 amino acids. J was trimmed by 3 bases and V by 2 bases; bases with no gene match: 11. CDR1 is SGHNT and CDR2 is YYREEE in the germline V gene (reference sequence). The DNA for the CDR3 is TGTGCCAGCAGCTTAAGGGCCCGGGAGGGGCTAACAGATACGCAGTATTTT. It is translated as CASSLRAREGLTDTQYF.

J is TRBJ1-5 and V is TRBV14; a possible D gene is TRBD1 (5 bases). V lost 0 bases and J lost 2, with 17 bases in between. The CDR3 runs to 18 residues. CDR1 is SGHDN, CDR2 FVKESK, per germline. CDR3 amino acids: CASSQELGRVVGNQPQHF. The CDR3 nucleotides are TGTGCCAGCAGCCAAGAATTGGGCAGGGTTGTTGGCAATCAGCCCCAGCATTTT.

CDR3 in amino acids: CASSFRYGEGNTEAFF. The CDR3 DNA sequence: TGTGCCAGCAGCTTTAGGTACGGGGAAGGAAACACTGAAGCTTTCTTT. The chain employs TRBV11-2 and TRBJ1-1; unclear D gene. From germline, CDR1 is SGHAT and CDR2 FQNNGV. The CDR3 is 16 amino acids. V dropped 3 bases and J dropped 2 bases, with 16 bases sitting between them.

This chain uses TRBV2 with TRBJ1-2, with TRBD1 matching over 7 bases. Germline trimming cut 7 bases from V and 7 bases from J; bases unmatched to any gene: 12. The CDR3 has 14 amino acids. CDR1 SNHLY and CDR2 FYNNEI come from the germline V gene. Here the CDR3 reads CASIKDRDFSGYTF. The CDR3 nucleotides are TGTGCCAGCATTAAAGACAGGGATTTCTCTGGCTACACCTTC.

This chain uses TRBV27 with TRBJ2-2; TRBD2 matches 13 bases. The V segment lost 2 bases and the J segment 3 bases; nucleotides outside the gene matches: 9. This CDR3 contains 19 residues. CDR1 MNHEY and CDR2 SMNVEV come from the germline V gene (reference sequence). CDR3 region: CASSLTRPGLAGHTGELFF. The CDR3 DNA sequence: TGTGCCAGCAGTTTAACCCGGCCGGGACTAGCGGGACACACCGGGGAGCTGTTTTTT.

The genes are TRBV6-1 and TRBJ1-4; D call uncertain. V lost 3 bases, J lost 0 bases, and 8 bases lay in between. CDR3 size: 15 residues. The germline gives CDR1 MNHNS, CDR2 SASEGT. The CDR3 sequence is CASSDLGATNEKLFF. Here the CDR3 DNA reads TGTGCCAGCAGTGACCTAGGTGCAACTAATGAAAAACTGTTTTTT.

The gene calls are TRBV7-9 and TRBJ1-1, with D possibly being TRBD1 (5 bases). Trimming shortened V by 8 bases and J by 2 bases, and 9 bases separated the two germline ends. The CDR3 loop spans 12 amino acids. Germline CDR1 SEHNR, CDR2 FQNEAQ (reference sequence). The CDR3 DNA reads TGTGCCAGCGCAGGGCCCAACACTGAAGCTTTCTTT. This gives the protein CASAGPNTEAFF.